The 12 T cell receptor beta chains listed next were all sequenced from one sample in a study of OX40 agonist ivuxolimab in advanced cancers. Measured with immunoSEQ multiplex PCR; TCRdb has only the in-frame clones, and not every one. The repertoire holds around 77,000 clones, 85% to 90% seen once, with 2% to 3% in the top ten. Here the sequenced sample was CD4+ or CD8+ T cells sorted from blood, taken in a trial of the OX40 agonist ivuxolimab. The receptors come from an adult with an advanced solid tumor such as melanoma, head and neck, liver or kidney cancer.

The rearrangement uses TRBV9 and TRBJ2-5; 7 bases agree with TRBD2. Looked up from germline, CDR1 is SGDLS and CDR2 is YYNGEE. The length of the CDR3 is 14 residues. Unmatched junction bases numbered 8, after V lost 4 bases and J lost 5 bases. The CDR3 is CASSKGGRGETQYF. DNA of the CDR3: TGTGCCAGCAGCAAGGGAGGGCGCGGGGAGACCCAGTACTTC.

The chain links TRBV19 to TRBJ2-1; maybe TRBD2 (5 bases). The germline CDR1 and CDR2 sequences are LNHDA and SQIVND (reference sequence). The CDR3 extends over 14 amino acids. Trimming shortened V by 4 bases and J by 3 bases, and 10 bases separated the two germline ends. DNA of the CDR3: TGTGCCAGTAGTAGAGGGCCGCTCTACAATGAGCAGTTCTTC. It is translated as CASSRGPLYNEQFF. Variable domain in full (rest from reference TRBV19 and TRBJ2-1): DGGITQSPKYLFRKEGQNVTLSCEQNLNHDAMYWYRQDPGQGLRLIYYSQIVNDFQKGDIAEGYSVSREKKESFPLTVTSAQKNPTAFYLCASSRGPLYNEQFFGPGTRLTVL.

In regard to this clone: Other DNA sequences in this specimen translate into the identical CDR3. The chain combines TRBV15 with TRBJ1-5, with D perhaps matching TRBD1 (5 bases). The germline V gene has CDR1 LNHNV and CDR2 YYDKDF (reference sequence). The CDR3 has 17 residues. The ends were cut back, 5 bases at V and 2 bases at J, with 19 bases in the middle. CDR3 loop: CATSPGRGVKGNQPQHF. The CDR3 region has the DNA TGTGCCACCAGCCCAGGGAGGGGAGTAAAGGGCAATCAGCCCCAGCATTTT.

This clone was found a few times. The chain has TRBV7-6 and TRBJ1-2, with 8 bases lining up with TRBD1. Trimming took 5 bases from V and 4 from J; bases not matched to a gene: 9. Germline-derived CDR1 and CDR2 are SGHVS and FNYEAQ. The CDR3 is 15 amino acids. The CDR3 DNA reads TGTGCCAGCAGCCCTGGACAGGGAGGGTCCTATGGCTACACCTTC. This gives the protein CASSPGQGGSYGYTF. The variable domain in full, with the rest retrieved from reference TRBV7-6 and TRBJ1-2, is GAGVSQSPRYKVTKRGQDVALRCDPISGHVSLYWYRQALGQGPEFLTYFNYEAQQDKSGLPNDRFSAERPEGSISTLTIQRTEQRDSAMYRCASSPGQGGSYGYTFGSGTRLTVV.

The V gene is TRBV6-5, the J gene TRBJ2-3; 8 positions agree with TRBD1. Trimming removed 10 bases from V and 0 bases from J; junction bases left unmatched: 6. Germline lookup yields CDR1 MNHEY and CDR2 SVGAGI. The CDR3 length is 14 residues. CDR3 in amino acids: CATHRQGSTDTQYF. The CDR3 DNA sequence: TGTGCCACCCATCGACAGGGGAGCACAGATACGCAGTATTTT.

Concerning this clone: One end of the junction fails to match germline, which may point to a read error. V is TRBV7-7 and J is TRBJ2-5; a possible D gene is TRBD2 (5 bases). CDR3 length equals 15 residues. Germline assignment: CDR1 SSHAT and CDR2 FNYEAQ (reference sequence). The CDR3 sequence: CASSLARAAQETQYF. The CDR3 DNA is TGTGCTAGCAGCTTAGCGCGGGCAGCTCAAGAGACCCAGTACTTC.

For the CDR3, the DNA is TGTGCCAGCAGCTCCCACATAGGACAGGGTCTAAACTATGGCTACACCTTC. Encoded protein: CASSSHIGQGLNYGYTF. V is TRBV5-8 and J is TRBJ1-2; 8 nucleotides match TRBD1. This CDR3 contains 17 residues. With V trimmed by 3 bases and J by 2 bases, 12 bases remained unmatched. The germline V gene encodes CDR1 SGHTS and CDR2 YDEGEE.

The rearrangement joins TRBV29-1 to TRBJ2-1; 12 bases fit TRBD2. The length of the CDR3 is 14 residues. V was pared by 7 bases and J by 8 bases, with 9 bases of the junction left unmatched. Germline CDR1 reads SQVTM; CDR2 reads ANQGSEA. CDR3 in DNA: TGCAGCGCCCTGACTAGCGGGAGTAGCTATGAGCAGTTCTTC. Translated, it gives CSALTSGSSYEQFF.

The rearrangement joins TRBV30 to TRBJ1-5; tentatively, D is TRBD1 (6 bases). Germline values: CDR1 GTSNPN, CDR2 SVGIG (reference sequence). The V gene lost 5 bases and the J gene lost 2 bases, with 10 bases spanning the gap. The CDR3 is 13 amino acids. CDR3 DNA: TGTGCCTGGGCCAGGGGAGGCAATCAGCCCCAGCATTTT. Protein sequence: CAWARGGNQPQHF.

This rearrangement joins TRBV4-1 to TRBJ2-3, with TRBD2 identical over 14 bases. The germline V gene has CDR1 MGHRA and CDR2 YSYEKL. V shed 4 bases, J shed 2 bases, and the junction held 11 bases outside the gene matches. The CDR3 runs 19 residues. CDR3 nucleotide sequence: TGCGCCAGCAGCCTTCGGACTAGCGGGAGGTGGAAGGCCACAGATACGCAGTATTTT. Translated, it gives CASSLRTSGRWKATDTQYF.

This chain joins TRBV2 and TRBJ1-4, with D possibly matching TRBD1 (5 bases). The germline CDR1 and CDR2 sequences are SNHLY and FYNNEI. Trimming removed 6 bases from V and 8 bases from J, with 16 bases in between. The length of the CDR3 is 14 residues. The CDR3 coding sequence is TGTGCCAGCAGGATGGGGGGGAGTGACGAAAAACTGTTTTTT. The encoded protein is CASRMGGSDEKLFF. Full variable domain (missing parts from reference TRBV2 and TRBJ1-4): EPEVTQTPSHQVTQMGQEVILRCVPISNHLYFYWYRQILGQKVEFLVSFYNNEISEKSEIFDDQFSVERPDGSNFTLKIRSTKLEDSAMYFCASRMGGSDEKLFFGSGTQLSVL.

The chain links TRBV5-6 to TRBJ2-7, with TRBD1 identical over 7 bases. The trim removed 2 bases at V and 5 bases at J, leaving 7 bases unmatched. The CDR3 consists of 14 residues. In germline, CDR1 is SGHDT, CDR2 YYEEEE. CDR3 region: CASSLRQGWNEQYF. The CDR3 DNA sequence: TGTGCCAGCAGCTTAAGACAGGGATGGAACGAGCAGTACTTC.